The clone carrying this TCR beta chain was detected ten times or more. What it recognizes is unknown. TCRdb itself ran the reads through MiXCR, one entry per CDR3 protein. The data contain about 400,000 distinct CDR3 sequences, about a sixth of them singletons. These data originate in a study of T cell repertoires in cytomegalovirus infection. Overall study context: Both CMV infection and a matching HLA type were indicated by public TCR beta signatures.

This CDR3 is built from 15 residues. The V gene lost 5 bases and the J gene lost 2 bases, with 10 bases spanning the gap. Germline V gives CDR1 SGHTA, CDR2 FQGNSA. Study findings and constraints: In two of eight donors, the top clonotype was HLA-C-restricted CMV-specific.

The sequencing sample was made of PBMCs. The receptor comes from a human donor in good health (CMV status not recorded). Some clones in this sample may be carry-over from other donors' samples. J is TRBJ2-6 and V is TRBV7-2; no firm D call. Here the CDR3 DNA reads TGTGCCAGCAGCCACCGTGGTCCTGGGGCCAACGTCCTGACTTTC. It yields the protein CASSHRGPGANVLTF.